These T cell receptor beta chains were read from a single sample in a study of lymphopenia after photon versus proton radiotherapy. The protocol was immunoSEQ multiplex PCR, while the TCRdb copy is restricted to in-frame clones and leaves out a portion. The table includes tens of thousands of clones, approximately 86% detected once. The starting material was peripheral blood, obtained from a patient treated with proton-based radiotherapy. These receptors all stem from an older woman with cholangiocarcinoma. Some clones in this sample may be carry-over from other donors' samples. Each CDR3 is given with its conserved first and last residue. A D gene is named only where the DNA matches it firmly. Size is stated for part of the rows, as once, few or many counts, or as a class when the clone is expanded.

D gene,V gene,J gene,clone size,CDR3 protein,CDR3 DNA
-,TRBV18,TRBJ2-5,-,CASSPRGTKGGETQYF,TGTGCCAGCTCACCACGAGGGACCAAAGGGGGAGAGACCCAGTACTTC
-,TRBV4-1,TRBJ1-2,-,CASSQDVGVYGYTF,TGCGCCAGCAGCCAAGATGTGGGAGTCTATGGCTACACCTTC
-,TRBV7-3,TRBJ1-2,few,CASSLTAEYGYTF,TGTGCCAGCAGCTTAACGGCTGAGTATGGCTACACCTTC
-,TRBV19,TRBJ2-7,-,CASSPQWVHYEQYF,TGTGCCAGTAGCCCTCAGTGGGTCCACTACGAGCAGTACTTC
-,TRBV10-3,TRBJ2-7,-,CAISESAGARDGSYEQYF,TGTGCCATCAGTGAGTCTGCAGGGGCCAGGGATGGATCCTACGAGCAGTACTTC
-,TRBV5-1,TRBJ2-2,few,CASSAGQLNTGELFF,TGCGCCAGCAGCGCGGGGCAGTTGAACACCGGGGAGCTGTTTTTT
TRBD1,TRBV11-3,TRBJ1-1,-,CASSLSGQLYTEAFF,TGTGCCAGCAGCCTATCGGGACAGCTCTACACTGAAGCTTTCTTT
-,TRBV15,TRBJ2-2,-,CATSPERTPGELFF,TGTGCCACCAGTCCTGAGAGGACACCCGGGGAGCTGTTTTTT
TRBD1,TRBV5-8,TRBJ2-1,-,CASSPRLIRGYNEQFF,TGTGCCAGCAGCCCAAGACTGATCAGGGGGTACAATGAGCAGTTCTTC
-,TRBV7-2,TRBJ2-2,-,CASSRSGNTGELFF,TGTGCCAGCAGTCGTAGCGGGAACACCGGGGAGCTGTTTTTT
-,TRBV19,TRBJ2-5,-,CASTNGETQYF,TGTGCCAGTACCAACGGAGAGACCCAGTACTTC
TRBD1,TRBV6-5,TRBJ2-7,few,CASSRDRDEQYF,TGTGCCAGCAGTAGAGACAGGGACGAGCAGTACTTC
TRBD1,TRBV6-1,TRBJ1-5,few,CASSEALGQAYQPQHF,TGTGCCAGCAGTGAAGCGCTAGGACAGGCATATCAGCCCCAGCATTTT
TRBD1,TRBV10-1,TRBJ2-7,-,CASSEQGAGPYEQYF,TGCGCCAGCAGTGAGCAGGGGGCCGGACCCTACGAGCAGTACTTC
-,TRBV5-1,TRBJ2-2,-,CASSLTDTGELFF,TGCGCCAGCAGCTTGACAGACACCGGGGAGCTGTTTTTT
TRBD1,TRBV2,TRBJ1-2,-,CASSVGTGGGYGYTF,TGTGCCAGCAGTGTAGGGACAGGGGGCGGCTATGGCTACACCTTC
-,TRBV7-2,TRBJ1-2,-,CASSFLEGIGYTF,TGTGCCAGCAGCTTCCTCGAGGGAATCGGCTACACCTTC
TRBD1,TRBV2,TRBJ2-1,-,CASTIYRDRGWNEQFF,TGTGCCAGCACCATTTACCGGGACAGGGGGTGGAATGAGCAGTTCTTC
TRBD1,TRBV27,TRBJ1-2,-,CASSPQGAGYGYTF,TGTGCCAGCAGCCCACAGGGGGCTGGATATGGCTACACCTTC
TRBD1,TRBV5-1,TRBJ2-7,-,CASSLGTGIEGEQYF,TGCGCCAGCAGCTTGGGGACAGGGATTGAAGGCGAGCAGTACTTC
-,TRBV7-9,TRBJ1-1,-,CASSLPDRHTEAFF,TGTGCCAGCAGCTTGCCAGACCGCCACACTGAAGCTTTCTTT
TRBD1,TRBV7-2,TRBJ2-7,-,CASSLGTGGQYF,TGTGCCAGCAGCTTAGGGACAGGGGGACAGTACTTC
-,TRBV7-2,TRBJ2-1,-,CASSLVVEQFF,TGTGCCAGCAGCTTAGTCGTTGAGCAGTTCTTC
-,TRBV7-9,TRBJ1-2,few,CASSLAREYTF,TGTGCCAGCAGCTTAGCCCGGGAATACACCTTC
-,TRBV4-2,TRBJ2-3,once,CASTNEVTDTQYF,TGTGCCAGCACCAATGAAGTCACAGATACGCAGTATTTT
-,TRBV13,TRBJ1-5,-,CASSSRGGSNQPQHF,TGTGCCAGCAGCTCGCGCGGGGGTAGCAATCAGCCCCAGCATTTT
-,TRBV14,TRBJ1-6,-,CASSQDRPSPYNSPLHF,TGTGCCAGCAGCCAAGATCGCCCCAGTCCCTATAATTCACCCCTCCACTTT
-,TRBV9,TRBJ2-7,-,CASSVVRQSNYEQYF,TGTGCCAGCAGCGTAGTAAGGCAGTCGAATTACGAGCAGTACTTC
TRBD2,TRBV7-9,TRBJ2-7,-,CASSFSGGPSYEQYF,TGTGCCAGCAGCTTTTCGGGAGGGCCCTCCTACGAGCAGTACTTC
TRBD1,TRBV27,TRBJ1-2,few,CASSLQQGQYYGYTF,TGTGCCAGCAGTTTACAGCAGGGACAGTACTATGGCTACACCTTC
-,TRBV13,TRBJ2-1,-,CASSLGLASYNEQFF,TGTGCCAGCAGCTTAGGTCTAGCGTCCTACAATGAGCAGTTCTTC
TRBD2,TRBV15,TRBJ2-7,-,CATSGSGTFYEQYF,TGTGCCACCAGCGGTAGCGGGACTTTCTACGAGCAGTACTTC
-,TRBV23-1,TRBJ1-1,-,CASSHGGWDTEAFF,TGCGCCAGCAGTCACGGGGGCTGGGACACTGAAGCTTTCTTT
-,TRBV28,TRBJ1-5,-,CASRMGIRNQPQHF,TGTGCCAGCAGAATGGGGATTCGCAATCAGCCCCAGCATTTT
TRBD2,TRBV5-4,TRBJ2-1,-,CASSPGTSGRTIYNEQFF,TGTGCCAGCAGCCCTGGGACTAGCGGGAGGACTATCTACAATGAGCAGTTCTTC
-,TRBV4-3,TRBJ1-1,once,CASSHYEWDTEAFF,TGCGCCAGCAGCCACTACGAATGGGACACTGAAGCTTTCTTT
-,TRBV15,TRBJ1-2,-,CATSRSPETVNYGYTF,TGTGCCACCAGCAGATCCCCCGAAACAGTTAACTATGGCTACACCTTC
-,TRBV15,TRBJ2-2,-,CATTTGTESAGELFF,TGTGCCACCACAACCGGGACGGAGTCTGCCGGGGAGCTGTTTTTT
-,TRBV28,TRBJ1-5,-,CASRATSYGQPQHF,TGTGCCAGCAGGGCCACATCTTACGGTCAGCCCCAGCATTTT
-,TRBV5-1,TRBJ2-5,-,CASSIQETQYF,TGCGCCAGCAGCATCCAAGAGACCCAGTACTTC
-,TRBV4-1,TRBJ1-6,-,CASSQDPVASSYNSPLHF,TGCGCCAGCAGCCAAGATCCAGTGGCTAGCTCCTATAATTCACCCCTCCACTTT